Included here is one T cell receptor (beta chain) sequence, with context. Its antigen is currently not known. One end of the junction varies from germline; a read error may be responsible. In total, approximately 690 healthy bone marrow donors made up the cohort. At the time of sampling, all cohort members were nominally healthy, though unrecorded immune exposures were likely present. The donor was CMV seropositive and was included in the group of 290 or so seropositive cohort members. Every donor gave a peripheral blood sample, and the peripheral blood mononuclear cells from that sample were used for TCR beta sequencing. Genomic DNA extraction from the blood cell samples was performed with the Qiagen DNeasy Blood Extraction Kit. The library was obtained by the immunoSEQ multiplex PCR assay. For the multiplex PCR, a mixture combining 60 forward primers for TCR Vbeta segments and 13 reverse primers for TCR Jbeta segments was used. The CDR3 region of rearranged TCR beta genes was amplified from genomic DNA with a multiplex PCR assay. Amplified TCR beta libraries were sequenced as 87-base-pair reads on the Illumina HiSeq System. The source study handled its data this way. A later analysis tallied some 79 million unique TCR beta chains across the 666 repertoires, and about 10 million of those chains were shared by two or more donors. To remove PCR and sequencing errors, raw reads were error-corrected and collapsed into unique sequences using a nearest-neighbor algorithm that merged closely related sequences. To assign V, D and J gene segments, CDR3 sequences were aligned to IMGT reference sequences. For a sequence to be retained, a match of at least six nucleotides to both a V gene segment and a J gene segment was required. Rearrangements were called productive when the CDR3 lacked stop codons and stayed in frame with V and J; all others were non-productive. Following IMGT convention, CDR3 was defined as the stretch from the second conserved V-encoded cysteine to the conserved J-encoded phenylalanine. Sequences without an unambiguous match to a single V gene segment were excluded from the earlier analysis of over 500 of the donors. An earlier analysis of under 750 of the donors called V segments functional above 56.7% productive rearrangements and segregating when the between-donor standard deviation exceeded 5%. A statistical classification framework was built to diagnose cytomegalovirus status from the catalog of TCR beta chain sequences. A later analysis assigned V and J genes by comparing TCR nucleotide sequences with IMGT/GENE-DB human TR gene sequences. Using the TCRdist pipeline, a later analysis assigned CDR3 sequences along with most-parsimonious VDJ recombination scenarios. In a later analysis, every TCR beta chain was defined by the combination of its CDR3 amino acid sequence and its V-gene family, and reads without a unique V-gene family were dropped. As a way to deal with suspected cross-contamination and a sequencing artifact, a later analysis dropped 640 or so nucleotide sequences that were highly shared and had low generation probability. For each public chain, a later analysis derived a clonal expansion index from normalized ranks of inferred template counts within each repertoire. In a later analysis, generation probabilities were computed with a VDJ recombination model fitted to out-of-frame rearrangements, and the resulting probabilities were checked against IGoR. In a later analysis, hypergeometric tests were used to score TCR-TCR, TCR-HLA and TCR-CMV co-occurrence, with a repertoire-size bias correction applied to TCR pairs. A later analysis estimated false discovery rates by permuting HLA or CMV assignments 20 times. In a later analysis, co-occurring TCRs were grouped with DBSCAN, and TCRdist sequence similarity was added when clustering was performed within HLA-allele-positive subsets. Co-occurrence clustering excluded repertoires with fewer than 30,000 or more than 120,000 public chains, plus five with anomalous nucleotide sharing. Sourced from immuneACCESS, this table was stored by TCRdb with only in-frame sequences that have V and J called. A share of the clones is absent; for the studies checked, an unresolved V gene accounts for under half, and the remainder has no known explanation. V, J and clone size are taken as reported in that table, and D and trimming were inferred from the DNA itself. The sample has roughly 100,000 clones on record, 76% of them singletons. 8.2% of the sample is taken by the ten largest.

This sample is part of a study of cytomegalovirus exposure and HLA in healthy donors (dated by TCRdb to 2015 to 2018). Regarding the study in general: An earlier analysis of around 600 of the donors reported about 250 Gb of sequence data and 117 million unique TCR beta sequences from some 180 million T cells. An early release covering more than 500 HLA-typed donors comprised approximately 290 gigabases of sequencing data and approximately 80 million unique TCR sequences. Of the 300 to 400 genotyped donors, roughly 85% fell in the genetic ancestry cluster associated with self-reported Caucasian donors. The study was designed to test whether signatures of past pathogen exposure could be identified by cataloging public T cell receptors. The study used immunosequencing to profile the T cell repertoires of about 670 subjects and linked those repertoires to cytomegalovirus serostatus. In addition to the first cohort of 666 subjects, a separate validation cohort of approximately 120 different subjects was used. High-throughput TCR immunosequencing, statistical association of individual TCRs with disease status, and machine learning were combined to predict cytomegalovirus infection status. A later analysis re-analyzed previously published TCR beta repertoires from approximately 700 donors and added high-resolution HLA genotyping to study TCR occurrence patterns. Rather than using new phenotypic data, the later analysis identified candidate immune exposures from TCR beta sequences and from how often those sequences occurred across donors. An earlier analysis of roughly 580 of the donors used high-throughput TCR beta sequencing to judge whether each TCR beta V gene segment behaved as functional or pseudogenic. Donor age, sex, ethnicity and CMV serostatus were compiled together with the repertoire data. Genome-wide SNP genotypes for about 60% of the 666 donors were used in a later genetic analysis, which treated that subset as a discovery cohort. All discovery cohort repertoires had been generated on a single sequencing platform. Class I and class II HLA loci were covered by the typing at four-digit resolution. Typing coverage differed by locus: A, B, C, DRB1 and DQB1 were typed in roughly 620-640 donors, DQA1 in about 560, DPA1 in some 610, and DPB1 in 472. Roughly five DR-DQ haplotypes were handled as single units for association and clustering, since linkage in the cohort was strong. Across around 400 genotyped donors of the cohort, an average of about 220,000 unique TCR beta nucleotide sequences per donor were sequenced, and 15% to 20% of those sequences were non-productive. Broader findings and caveats from the paper: According to a later analysis, TCR association rates differed among HLA loci, with DRB1 alleles showing the most associated TCRs and HLA-C alleles showing the fewest. A further reported finding was that TCR beta sequences accurately predicted the HLA-A and HLA-B alleles for most subjects in the first cohort. A later analysis found that most CMV-associated TCR beta chains appeared HLA-restricted, with HLA associations seemingly driven largely by CMV exposure. Because the 87-base-pair reads could not distinguish some IMGT-functional V segments, including TRBV6-2 and TRBV6-3, those segments were excluded. In vitro tests confirmed that three of the cytomegalovirus-associated TCR beta chains recognize cytomegalovirus antigens. When HLA alleles, especially DR and DQ, strongly co-occurred, TCR associations were difficult to assign to individual alleles. The presence/absence analyses assumed that sequencing depth was roughly uniform across donors, and that assumption may not be true. In a later analysis, several top co-occurrence clusters were reported to appear linked to parvovirus B19, influenza, CMV and Epstein-Barr virus. The classifier was reported to diagnose cytomegalovirus status with high specificity and sensitivity in both the original cohort and the validation cohort. Because counts were too low, 15 to 20 rarely observed V segments, including chromosome 9 orphons, were excluded from the earlier analysis of under 650 of the donors. Only TCR beta chains were sequenced in this cohort, and the absence of alpha or paired-chain data limited detectable features. The study gave a list of some 150 TCR beta chains associated with cytomegalovirus. According to the authors, the approach could potentially be generalized to other disease states and immunological phenotypes. A later analysis found that HLA-associated TCR beta chains were more clonally expanded and had lower generation probabilities than equally common non-associated chains. Linkage disequilibrium might explain the correlated functional status among segregating V segments, but an unknown experimental factor could not be ruled out. Across donors, most TCR sequences were observed very rarely, whereas some public TCRs were present in many individuals. The only immune exposure information available for the cohort was CMV serostatus. Broadly in line with IMGT annotations, most TCR beta V segments showed up in productive rearrangements about 87% or about 30% of the time in an earlier analysis of 450 to 750 of the donors. Specific HLA alleles were associated with over 15,000 TCR beta sequences at a false discovery rate of 0.05 in a later analysis. Because HLA typing was missing for some donors at each locus, association tests included only the typed subset. According to a later genetic analysis, donors in an Asian-associated ancestry cluster had fewer N-insertions in productive TCRs than the roughly 660-donor mean. The sequencing pipeline was judged likely to have produced a cluster of highly shared sequence variants as a technical artifact. A later genetic analysis associated a missense DCLRE1C variant with V-gene and J-gene trimming of TCR beta chains, and an independent cohort replicated the association.

CDR1 and CDR2 (SGHAT, FQNNGV) derive from the germline V gene. The CDR3, from cysteine to phenylalanine, totals 16 residues. Here the CDR3 DNA is all that survives: 48 bases in frame from base 1. The receptor comes from a man aged 40-49 years in good health and CMV-seropositive. Input material: PBMCs. Here the chain combines TRBV11-2 and TRBJ2-6, with 7 junctional bases fitting TRBD1. The sequence in DNA is TGTGCCAGCAGCTTAGCCGGGACAGCTGGGGCCAACGGCCTGACTTTC. Its protein is CASSLAGTAGANGLTF.